This T cell receptor (beta chain) was recovered during a study of blood T cell repertoires in COVID-19 (dated by TCRdb to the early 2020s). With regard to the full study: Samples from collaborators originated in the United States, Italy and Spain and spanned both the acute and convalescent phases of COVID-19. Subjects who had been exposed to COVID-19, were actively infected with it, or had recovered from it provided the deeply sampled blood TCRbeta repertoires that made up the dataset. The repertoires were released in a freely available public database intended as a resource for research on the immune response to SARS-CoV-2. Nearly every sample came with metadata listing a de-identified subject ID, COVID-19 status, age in years and sex. The samples were drawn from the first 160 participants of the ongoing ImmuneRACE study and from 950 to 1,500 subjects provided by 6 global collaborators. HLA class I and class II types, where available, came from metadata supplied by the sample provider rather than from assay-based typing. The prospective study material was composed of cDNA or gDNA derived from T cells, B-cell-depleted T cells, or PBMCs.

Study-wide conclusions, independent of this receptor: The quantity of clinical and demographic metadata differed by source and by participant and was supplied without curation.

Points on this clone: This receptor's antigen is unknown. Qualities for individual bases were not recorded, and no much larger clone is one base off.

From V the trimming removes 6 bases and from J it removes 2 bases, while the gene matches leave 9 bases of the junction unaccounted for. The CDR3 has 17 amino acids, counting the end cysteine and phenylalanine. The read is trimmed to its CDR3 DNA, 51 bases read in frame from base 1. The germline V gene gives CDR1 as MDHEN and CDR2 as SYDVKM. TCRbeta CDR3 regions were amplified from genomic DNA using the immunoSEQ Assay, a bias-controlled multiplex PCR. The source study handled its data this way. The number of nucleated cells in each sample was estimated from the amplification of reference gene primers within the assay. To quantify the absolute abundance of each unique TCRbeta CDR3 rearrangement, sequence reads were collapsed and filtered. For each sample, productive Simpson clonality was calculated as the square root of Simpson's diversity index over productive rearrangements. Not all clones reach the TCRdb copy of this immuneACCESS table, which keeps in-frame sequences only. Checked studies attribute under half of the gap to unresolved V genes and leave the rest unexplained. V and J calls and clone size come straight from that table; D and trimming were deduced from the DNA. The sample includes roughly 350,000 clones, with 80% to 90% observed a single time. The top ten hold about 10% of the sample.

One collaborating source in Seattle enrolled patients while the patients were actively infected and followed the patients over time throughout the course of disease. The collaborating institutions used their own protocols to collect whole blood in K2EDTA tubes. Collaborator samples were shipped for TCRbeta analysis as frozen whole blood, isolated PBMCs, or DNA extracted from either sample type. The sample taken for sequencing was peripheral blood. This TCR derives from a woman aged 30 to 39 with COVID-19, enrolled during active disease. Rearrangement joined TRBV28 to TRBJ2-5; 13 middle bases align to TRBD2. The DNA sequence is TGTGCCAGCAGCTCTCTCAGACTAGCGGGAGGTCAAGAGACCCAGTACTTC. It is translated as CASSSLRLAGGQETQYF.